The T cell receptor beta chain described here comes from a study of blood T cell repertoires in COVID-19 (dated by TCRdb to the early 2020s). For the study in its entirety: Collaborator samples came from the United States, Italy and Spain and covered acute and convalescent phases of COVID-19. HLA class I and class II types, where available, came from metadata supplied by the sample provider rather than from assay-based typing. Deeply sampled blood TCRbeta repertoires from subjects exposed to, actively infected with, or recovered from COVID-19 were included in the dataset. The prospective study material was composed of cDNA or gDNA derived from T cells, B-cell-depleted T cells, or PBMCs. The repertoires were released in a freely available public database intended as a resource for research on the immune response to SARS-CoV-2. The samples were drawn from two sources: the first 160 participants of the ongoing ImmuneRACE study, and 1,254 subjects contributed by 6 global collaborators. Sample metadata almost always included a de-identified subject ID, COVID-19 status, age in years and sex.

TCRbeta CDR3 regions were amplified from genomic DNA by means of the immunoSEQ Assay, a bias-controlled multiplex PCR. On the authors' methods: The number of nucleated cells in each sample was estimated by amplification of reference gene primers within the assay. Sequence reads were collapsed and filtered to measure the absolute abundance of every unique TCRbeta CDR3 rearrangement. For each sample, productive Simpson clonality was calculated by taking the square root of Simpson's diversity index across productive rearrangements. TCRdb mirrors the immuneACCESS table, restricted to in-frame sequences. Some clones are absent from its copies; in checked studies, under half trace to an unresolved V gene, and the reason for the others is unknown. D and trimming come from the DNA, and the V and J calls and clone size come from that table. This sample lists a few hundred thousand clones; around 90% were detected once. More than 8.5% of the sample belongs to the ten largest clones.

From the germline V gene, CDR1 is SGHDN and CDR2 is FVKESK. Counted from cysteine to phenylalanine, this CDR3 has 15 amino acids. This entry keeps only the CDR3 DNA: 45 bases, framed from base 1. V drops 6 bases and J drops 1 base, leaving 12 bases in between. In the prospective study, participants were roughly 18 to 89 years old, resided in about two dozen geographic areas of the United States, and were enrolled through a virtual design. To assign participants to cohorts, the prospective study relied on clinical history that participants themselves reported in a screening survey and a study questionnaire. Recovered participants in ImmuneRACE Cohort 3 were defined by two consecutive negative NP/OP PCR tests, clearance by a healthcare professional, or resolution of symptoms. Mobile phlebotomists in the prospective study collected whole blood, serum and a nasopharyngeal or oropharyngeal swab from every participant. Participants in the prospective study had the option to provide additional blood draws and questionnaires over an approximately 2-month period. Before DNA extraction, blood samples from the prospective study were shipped at room temperature or frozen.

As concerns this clone: It lacks a known antigen. Base qualities are missing; no much larger clone stands one base away.

General study outcomes and caveats: The quantity of clinical and demographic metadata differed by source and by participant and was supplied without curation.

Material: PBMCs or T cells enriched from blood (not recorded which). The sequence links TRBV14 to TRBJ2-2; TRBD1 is a weak D gene call, 5 bases matching. This sequence was found in a young woman who had recovered from COVID-19. The CDR3 sequence is CASSPRTMNTGELFF. The DNA reads as follows: TGTGCCAGCAGTCCGAGGACAATGAACACCGGGGAGCTGTTTTTT. The reference TRBV14 and TRBJ2-2 proteins fill in what lies around the CDR3, so the full variable domain reads EAGVTQFPSHSVIEKGQTVTLRCDPISGHDNLYWYRRVMGKEIKFLLHFVKESKQDESGMPNNRFLAERTGGTYSTLKVQPAELEDSGVYFCASSPRTMNTGELFFGEGSRLTVL.